Listed below are T cell receptor beta chains from one sample, sequenced in a study of blood T cell repertoires in COVID-19. The method was immunoSEQ multiplex PCR; TCRdb's version includes in-frame clones alone and lacks a portion of them. Of more than 350,000 clones listed, around 87% were seen once; the top ten hold roughly 1%. The sample taken for sequencing was PBMCs or T cells enriched from blood (not recorded which). All receptors derive from a man younger than 35 who had recovered from COVID-19. Each CDR3 is given with its conserved first and last residue. The D gene is left open where the match is weak. Size is omitted from some rows. Given values are once, few, many or a class for expanded clones.

D,V,size,J,DNA,CDR3
NA,TRBV6-5,once,TRBJ1-1,TGTGCCAGCAGTAGCCTTACCGGCACTGAAGCTTTCTTT,CASSSLTGTEAFF
NA,TRBV10-2,few,TRBJ1-1,TGCGCCAGCATATCACAGCCGAACACTGAAGCTTTCTTT,CASISQPNTEAFF
NA,TRBV18,few,TRBJ2-7,TGTGCCAGCTCAGAGGGCCCCTACGAGCAGTACTTC,CASSEGPYEQYF
NA,TRBV6-5,NA,TRBJ2-2,TGTGCCAGTTATGCCGGGGAGCTGTTTTTT,CASYAGELFF
TRBD2,TRBV3-1/TRBV3-2,NA,TRBJ2-5,TGTGCCAGCAGCCAAGTGACTAGCGGGGGGGCCGGGGAGACCCAGTACTTC,CASSQVTSGGAGETQYF
NA,TRBV2,once,TRBJ2-1,TGTGCCAGCAGCCCGATCAGTGAGCAGTTCTTC,CASSPISEQFF
TRBD1,TRBV6-4,NA,TRBJ1-2,TGTGCCAGCAGGGGATCGGACAGGGGTGTGTACACCTTC,CASRGSDRGVYTF
TRBD2,TRBV6-1,NA,TRBJ2-1,TGTGCCAGCAGTGAAGTACTAGCGGGGGATTACAATGAGCAGTTCTTC,CASSEVLAGDYNEQFF
NA,TRBV5-1,NA,TRBJ2-3,TGCGCCAGCAGGGCAACGGAGTGGGATACGCAGTATTTT,CASRATEWDTQYF
TRBD1,TRBV29-1,NA,TRBJ1-2,TGCAGCGCCGGGACAGGGTTCGGCTACACCTTC,CSAGTGFGYTF
TRBD2,TRBV7-3,NA,TRBJ2-3,TGTGCCAGCAGCCCACTAGCGGGGGCCCCGACAGATACGCAGTATTTT,CASSPLAGAPTDTQYF
TRBD1,TRBV7-6,NA,TRBJ1-3,TGTGCCAGCAGTCCTGCCCCGGGACAGGCGGCTGGAAACACCATATATTTT,CASSPAPGQAAGNTIYF
NA,TRBV6-2/TRBV6-3,NA,TRBJ1-3,TGTGCCAGCAGTTACAGGGGAAGAGTTGTCAACACCATATATTTT,CASSYRGRVVNTIYF
TRBD2,TRBV4-3,NA,TRBJ2-5,TGCGCCAGCAGCCAAGGTACGGGAGGTGGCGAGACCCAGTACTTC,CASSQGTGGGETQYF
NA,TRBV7-2,NA,TRBJ2-1,TGTGCCAGCAGCTTAGCCGGACAGACCTCTATACGGTACAATGAGCAGTTCTTC,CASSLAGQTSIRYNEQFF
NA,TRBV28,NA,TRBJ1-2,TGTGCCAGCAGTTTAGGATGGAGGGGTTATGGCTACACCTTC,CASSLGWRGYGYTF
TRBD1,TRBV3-1/TRBV3-2,few,TRBJ1-4,TGTGCCAGCAGCCAAGACCCCCACCGGACAGGGCATGGGGAAAAACTGTTTTTT,CASSQDPHRTGHGEKLFF
TRBD1,TRBV5-7,NA,TRBJ2-4,TGTGCCAGCAGCTTGGCGGTGACAGGGATGGGCCTAGCCAAAAACATTCAGTACTTC,CASSLAVTGMGLAKNIQYF
NA,TRBV6-2/TRBV6-3,few,TRBJ2-7,TGTGCCAGCAGTTACTCTACGGGTAACTACGAGCAGTACTTC,CASSYSTGNYEQYF
NA,TRBV11-3,NA,TRBJ2-1,TGTGCCAGCAGCTTAGACCCGACTAGTAATGAGCAGTTCTTC,CASSLDPTSNEQFF
NA,TRBV5-1,NA,TRBJ1-2,TGCGCCAGCAGCGTAGGACAGCTCATCAACTATGGCTACACCTTC,CASSVGQLINYGYTF
NA,TRBV5-1,NA,TRBJ2-2,TGCGCCAGCAGCTTGGTCGGACAAGCCCCCTCCGGGGAGCTGTTTTTT,CASSLVGQAPSGELFF
TRBD1,TRBV19,NA,TRBJ2-2,TGTGCCAGTAGTACCGACAGGGCGAACACCGGGGAGCTGTTTTTT,CASSTDRANTGELFF
TRBD2,TRBV4-1,NA,TRBJ2-5,TGCGCCAGCAGCCCACGGCGGGGGGCAGTCAAAGAGACCCAGTACTTC,CASSPRRGAVKETQYF
NA,TRBV28,NA,TRBJ1-6,TGTGCCAGCAGTTCCTTACTGACAGCGACGAATTCACCCCTCCACTTT,CASSSLLTATNSPLHF
NA,TRBV15,few,TRBJ1-5,TGTGCCACCAGCAGTGCGGGACGGATCAATCAGCCCCAGCATTTT,CATSSAGRINQPQHF
TRBD2,TRBV2,NA,TRBJ2-1,TGTGCCAGCCGGCGGGAGGCCCCCCTGAATGAGCAGTTCTTC,CASRREAPLNEQFF
TRBD1,TRBV5-1,NA,TRBJ1-6,TGCGCCAGCAGCCCCTCGGGGACAGTCAATTCACCCCTCCACTTT,CASSPSGTVNSPLHF
TRBD1,TRBV7-6,NA,TRBJ2-2,TGTACCAGCAGCCCCGGGACAGGGAGCGGGGAGCTGTTTTTT,CTSSPGTGSGELFF
NA,TRBV18,NA,TRBJ1-3,TGTGCCAGCTCACCACGGGCAGGTATTAGCTCTGGAAACACCATATATTTT,CASSPRAGISSGNTIYF
NA,TRBV19,NA,TRBJ2-6,TGTGCCAGTACGAAAGACAGCTACTCTGGGGCCAACGTCCTGACTTTC,CASTKDSYSGANVLTF
NA,TRBV11-2,NA,TRBJ2-1,TGTGCCAGCAGCTTAGGACAGAAGAAGTTCTTC,CASSLGQKKFF
NA,TRBV7-9,NA,TRBJ2-7,TGTGCCAGCAGCACAGGCTACGAGCAGTACTTC,CASSTGYEQYF
NA,TRBV11-2,NA,TRBJ1-2,TGTGCCAGCAGCTTAGCCACCCGGGCAGCGGCTCATGGCTACACCTTC,CASSLATRAAAHGYTF
TRBD1,TRBV7-2,NA,TRBJ2-1,TGTGCCAGCAGCGCATACTCCGGGACAGGGGCTTCGGGTGAGCAGTTCTTC,CASSAYSGTGASGEQFF
TRBD1,TRBV2,NA,TRBJ1-4,TGTGCCAGCGGCTCCCGGGGGACAGAAAATGAAAAACTGTTTTTT,CASGSRGTENEKLFF
NA,TRBV14,NA,TRBJ2-1,TGTGCCAGCAGCCATCAAGTTGCTAGCTACAATGAGCAGTTCTTC,CASSHQVASYNEQFF
TRBD1,TRBV6-5,NA,TRBJ1-2,TGTGCCAGCAGAGGGGGACAGGGGTCCTATGGCTACACCTTC,CASRGGQGSYGYTF
NA,TRBV11-3,NA,TRBJ2-7,TGTGCCAGCAGTGAGGGTCCCTACGAGCAGTACTTC,CASSEGPYEQYF
TRBD2,TRBV5-1,NA,TRBJ2-7,TGCGCCAGCAGCTTGGCCAGCGGGGGCTCCTACGAGCAGTACTTC,CASSLASGGSYEQYF
NA,TRBV7-8,NA,TRBJ1-1,TGTGCCAGCAGCGCCAAGGAGGGAGTTTACACTGAAGCTTTCTTT,CASSAKEGVYTEAFF
NA,TRBV29-1,NA,TRBJ2-7,TGCAGCGTTTCACTCTCCTACGAGCAGTACTTC,CSVSLSYEQYF
TRBD1,TRBV11-2,NA,TRBJ1-4,TGTGCCAGCAGCTTGTCAACAGGGGGCGGTGAAAAACTGTTTTTT,CASSLSTGGGEKLFF
TRBD1,TRBV5-4,NA,TRBJ1-2,TGTGCCAGCAGCGGAGAGACAGGGATCTATGGCTACACCTTC,CASSGETGIYGYTF
NA,TRBV19,NA,TRBJ2-7,TGTGCCAGTAGTATAGGCCAGGGTGTCTACGAGCAGTACTTC,CASSIGQGVYEQYF
TRBD2,TRBV3-1/TRBV3-2,NA,TRBJ2-3,TGTGCCAGCAGCCAAGATCTAGCGGGGGGCCTCAGCACAGATACGCAGTATTTT,CASSQDLAGGLSTDTQYF
TRBD1,TRBV18,NA,TRBJ2-7,TGTGCCAGCTCCACCGACAGGGGGCTTGAGCAGTACTTC,CASSTDRGLEQYF
NA,TRBV2,NA,TRBJ2-7,TGTGCCAGCAGTGTAAAACCAGGGTACGAGCAGTACTTC,CASSVKPGYEQYF
TRBD1,TRBV4-1,NA,TRBJ1-6,TGCGCCAGCAGCCAAGTGGACAGGGGATGGAATTCACCCCTCCACTTT,CASSQVDRGWNSPLHF
NA,TRBV6-4,NA,TRBJ2-7,TGTGCCAGCTCCTCAGGGGCCATCTACGAGCAGTACTTC,CASSSGAIYEQYF
NA,TRBV30,NA,TRBJ2-7,TGTGCCTGGAGAATCAGAGGATCCTACGAGCAGTACTTC,CAWRIRGSYEQYF
NA,TRBV12-3/TRBV12-4,NA,TRBJ1-2,TGTGCCAGCAGTTTAGACGCCAGGCCTATTTACACCTTC,CASSLDARPIYTF
NA,TRBV6-5,NA,TRBJ1-1,TGTGCCAGCAGTTACCTCAGGGAAACTGAAGCTTTCTTT,CASSYLRETEAFF
TRBD1,TRBV4-1,NA,TRBJ1-2,TGCGCCAGCAGCCAAGATCCAGCAGGGGGGAGCTATGGCTACACCTTC,CASSQDPAGGSYGYTF
NA,TRBV20-1,NA,TRBJ1-2,TGCAGTGCTAGCTTAAATGGCTACACCTTC,CSASLNGYTF
NA,TRBV6-1,few,TRBJ2-7,TGTGCCAGCAGTGAACAGGGTTACGAGCAGTACTTC,CASSEQGYEQYF
TRBD1,TRBV2,NA,TRBJ1-3,TGTGCCAGCAGTCCCCAGGGTGCGGGGACAGGGACCTCTGGAAACACCATATATTTT,CASSPQGAGTGTSGNTIYF
TRBD2,TRBV9,NA,TRBJ2-1,TGTGCCAGCAGCGTAGGGAGCGGGAGCTCCTACAATGAGCAGTTCTTC,CASSVGSGSSYNEQFF